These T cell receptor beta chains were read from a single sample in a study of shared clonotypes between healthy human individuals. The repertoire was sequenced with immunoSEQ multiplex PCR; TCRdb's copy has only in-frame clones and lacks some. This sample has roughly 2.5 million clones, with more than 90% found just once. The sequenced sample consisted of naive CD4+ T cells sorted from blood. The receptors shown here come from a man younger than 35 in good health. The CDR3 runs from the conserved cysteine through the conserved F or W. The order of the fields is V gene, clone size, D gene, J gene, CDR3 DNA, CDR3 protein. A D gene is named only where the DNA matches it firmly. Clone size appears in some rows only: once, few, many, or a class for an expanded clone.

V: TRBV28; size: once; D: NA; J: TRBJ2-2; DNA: TGTGCCAGCAGTTTGTTGGACACCGGGGAGCTGTTTTTT; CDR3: CASSLLDTGELFF
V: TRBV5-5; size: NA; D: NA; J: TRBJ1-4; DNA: TGTGCCAGCAGCCGGGACCTAAATGAAAAACTGTTTTTT; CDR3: CASSRDLNEKLFF
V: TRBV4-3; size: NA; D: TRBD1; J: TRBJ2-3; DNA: TGCGCCAGCAGCGAAGTCGGGACAGGGGGCCGCACAGATACGCAGTATTTT; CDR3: CASSEVGTGGRTDTQYF
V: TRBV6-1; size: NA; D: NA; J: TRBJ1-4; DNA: TGTGCCAGCATCCGGGCCCCCAATGAAAAACTGTTTTTT; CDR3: CASIRAPNEKLFF
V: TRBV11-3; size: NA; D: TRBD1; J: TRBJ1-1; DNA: TGTGCCAGCAGCGTCCAGGGGGGGAACACTGAAGCTTTCTTT; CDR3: CASSVQGGNTEAFF
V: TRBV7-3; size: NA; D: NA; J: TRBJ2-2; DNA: TGTGCCAGCAGCTTAGGGGACCTTCTCACCGGGGAGCTGTTTTTT; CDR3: CASSLGDLLTGELFF
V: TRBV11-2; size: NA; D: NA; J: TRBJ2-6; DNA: TGTGCCAGCAGCTTAGACAGCGTCTCTGGGGCCAACGTCCTGACTTTC; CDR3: CASSLDSVSGANVLTF
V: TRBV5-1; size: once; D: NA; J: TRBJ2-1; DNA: TGCGCCAGCAGCACCGGACAGTCCTACAATGAGCAGTTCTTC; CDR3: CASSTGQSYNEQFF
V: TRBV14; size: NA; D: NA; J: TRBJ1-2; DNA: TGTGCCAGCAGCCGGCACCTTCAGGGGATGAGAGGCTACACCTTC; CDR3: CASSRHLQGMRGYTF
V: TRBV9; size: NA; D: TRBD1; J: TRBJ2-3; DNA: TGTGCCAGCAGCGATAGGACAGGGTTCACAGATACGCAGTATTTT; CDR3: CASSDRTGFTDTQYF
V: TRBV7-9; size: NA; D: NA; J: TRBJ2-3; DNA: TGTGCCAGCAGCCCGCAAGCGGATACGCAGTATTTT; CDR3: CASSPQADTQYF
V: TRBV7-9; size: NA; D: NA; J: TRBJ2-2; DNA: TGTGCCAGCAGCTTAGGTCGGACAACAGGCGGGGAGCTGTTTTTT; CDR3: CASSLGRTTGGELFF
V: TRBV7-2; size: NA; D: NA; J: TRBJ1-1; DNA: TGTGCCAGCAGCCCTCGACAGCTGATGAACACTGAAGCTTTCTTT; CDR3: CASSPRQLMNTEAFF
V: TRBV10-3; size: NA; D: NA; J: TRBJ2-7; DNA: TGTGCCATCAGTCTGGTCGGGACACCACCATACGAGCAGTACTTC; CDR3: CAISLVGTPPYEQYF
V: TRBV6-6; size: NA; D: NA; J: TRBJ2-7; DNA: TGTGCCAGCAGTTACTCGAGTTTTAGTTGGGAGCAGTACTTC; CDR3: CASSYSSFSWEQYF
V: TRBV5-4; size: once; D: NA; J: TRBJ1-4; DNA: TGTGCCAGCAGCTTCGGAGGTTATGAAAAACTGTTTTTT; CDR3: CASSFGGYEKLFF
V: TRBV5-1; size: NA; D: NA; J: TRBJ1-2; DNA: TGCGCCAGCAGCCAGCACGGGGGGTCTCCCAATGGCTACACCTTC; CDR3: CASSQHGGSPNGYTF
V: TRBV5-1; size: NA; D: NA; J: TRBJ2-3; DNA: TGCGCCAGCAGCCCTTTGTTTGGGCTTTCAGATACGCAGTATTTT; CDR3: CASSPLFGLSDTQYF
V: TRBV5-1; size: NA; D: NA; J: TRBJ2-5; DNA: TGCGCCAGCAGCCCGTTCCCAGGGATCGGGGAGACCCAGTACTTC; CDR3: CASSPFPGIGETQYF
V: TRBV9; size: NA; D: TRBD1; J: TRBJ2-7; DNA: TGTGCCAGCAGTGCAACCGGGACAGGGGGCCCCTACGAGCAGTACTTC; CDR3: CASSATGTGGPYEQYF
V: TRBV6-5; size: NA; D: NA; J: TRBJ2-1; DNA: TGTGCCAGCAACTCGGGGACACCCTCGGGTGAGCAGTTCTTC; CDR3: CASNSGTPSGEQFF
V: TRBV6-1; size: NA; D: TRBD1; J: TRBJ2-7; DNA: TGTGCCAGCAACGGCAGGGACAGGGCCTACGAGCAGTACTTC; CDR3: CASNGRDRAYEQYF
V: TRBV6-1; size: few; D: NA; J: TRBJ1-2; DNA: TGTGCCAGCAGTGCCCTGACAGGTGTTCATGGCTACACCTTC; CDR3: CASSALTGVHGYTF
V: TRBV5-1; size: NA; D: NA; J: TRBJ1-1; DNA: TGCGCCAGCAGCTTGGCCGAGGGAATGACTGAAGCTTTCTTT; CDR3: CASSLAEGMTEAFF
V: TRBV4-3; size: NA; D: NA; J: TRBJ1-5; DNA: TGCGCCAGCAGCCAAGATTCGGGGGTCCCCCCCCAGCATTTT; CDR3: CASSQDSGVPPQHF
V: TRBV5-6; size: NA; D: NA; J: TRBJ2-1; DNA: TGTGCCAGCAGCTCCGGGACGACCTACAATGAGCAGTTCTTC; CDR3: CASSSGTTYNEQFF
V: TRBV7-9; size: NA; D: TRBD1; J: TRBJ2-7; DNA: TGTGCCAGCAGCCCAGGGACAGGGAGCTCCGAGCAGTACTTC; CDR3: CASSPGTGSSEQYF
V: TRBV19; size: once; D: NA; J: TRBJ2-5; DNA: TGTGCCAGTAGTACCCCTTCGGGTGGTGTGCAAGAGACCCAGTACTTC; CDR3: CASSTPSGGVQETQYF
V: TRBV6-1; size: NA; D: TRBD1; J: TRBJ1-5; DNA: TGTGCCAGCAGTGCGACAGGGTATCAGCCCCAGCATTTT; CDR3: CASSATGYQPQHF
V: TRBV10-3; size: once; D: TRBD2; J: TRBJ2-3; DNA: TGTGCCATCAGGCTAGCGGGGGCCGCAGATACGCAGTATTTT; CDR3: CAIRLAGAADTQYF
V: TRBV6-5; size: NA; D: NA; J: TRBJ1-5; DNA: TGTGCCAGCAGTTCCTACCGGGACGGCCCCCGAAAAGCCCAGCATTTT; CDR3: CASSSYRDGPRKAQHF
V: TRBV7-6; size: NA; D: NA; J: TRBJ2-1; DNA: TGTGCCAGCAGCTTAATAACAGCCAATGAGCAGTTCTTC; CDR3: CASSLITANEQFF
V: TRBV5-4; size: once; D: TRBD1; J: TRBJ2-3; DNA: TGTGCCAGCAGCGGAACAGGACAGGGGGCGACTACAGATACGCAGTATTTT; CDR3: CASSGTGQGATTDTQYF
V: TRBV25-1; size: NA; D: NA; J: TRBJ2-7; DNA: TGTGCCAGCAGTGAGCCAGCTACCTACGAGCAGTACTTC; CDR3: CASSEPATYEQYF
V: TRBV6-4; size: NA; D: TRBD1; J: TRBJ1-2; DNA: TGTGCCAGCAGTGTGGGTGGACAGGGGAGTGGCTACACCTTC; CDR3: CASSVGGQGSGYTF
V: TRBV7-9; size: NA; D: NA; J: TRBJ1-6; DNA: TGTGCCAGCAGCTCACAACAGGGTTATAATTCACCCCTCCACTTT; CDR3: CASSSQQGYNSPLHF
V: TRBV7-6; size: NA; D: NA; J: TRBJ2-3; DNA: TGTGCCAGCAGCCCGGTTCCGGGACTCTATTCCACAGATACGCAGTATTTT; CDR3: CASSPVPGLYSTDTQYF
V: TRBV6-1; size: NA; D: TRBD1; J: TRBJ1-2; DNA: TGTGCCAGCAGTGAGGGACAGGGGAGAGATGGCTACACCTTC; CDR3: CASSEGQGRDGYTF
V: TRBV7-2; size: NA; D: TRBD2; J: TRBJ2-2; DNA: TGTGCCAGCAGCCGGACTAGCGGAACCGGGGAGCTGTTTTTT; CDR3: CASSRTSGTGELFF
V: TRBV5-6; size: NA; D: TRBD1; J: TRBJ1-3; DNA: TGTGCCAGCAGCTCCGGGACAGGGCACTCTGGAAACACCATATATTTT; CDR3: CASSSGTGHSGNTIYF
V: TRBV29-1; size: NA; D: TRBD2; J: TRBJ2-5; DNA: TGCAGCGTTCGAGCGGGGACGTACCAAGAGACCCAGTACTTC; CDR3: CSVRAGTYQETQYF
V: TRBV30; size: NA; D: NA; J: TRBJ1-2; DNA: TGTGCCAGCAGGGCAGAAGGGGGCTACACCTTC; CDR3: CASRAEGGYTF